Sequencing of this TCR beta chain was carried out in a study of identical twins. The V and J ends lost 4 bases and 7 bases respectively, with 11 bases between them. The length of the CDR3 is 13 residues. Germline assignment: CDR1 MNHEY and CDR2 SVGAGI. In TCRdb, the 5' RACE reads were re-called with MiXCR into one record per CDR3 protein. Of over 600,000 distinct CDR3 sequences listed, around 20% are singletons. These data also featured in a second study, about T cells expressing NK-cell markers. That publication notes: Each TCR beta repertoire originated in sorted T cells that were CD3+CD56+NKG2C+, CD3+CD56+NKG2C- or CD3+CD56-NKG2C+. Once again these clonotypes came out on top in the CD3+CD56-NKG2C+ fraction of a handful of donors.

This receptor was taken from a woman aged 18-29 years in good health. The sample comprised PBMCs. The chain combines TRBV6-5 with TRBJ1-5; D unclear. This chain's CDR3 is CASSWGGEQPQHF. Written as DNA, the CDR3 is TGTGCCAGCAGTTGGGGAGGAGAGCAGCCCCAGCATTTT.